A single sample gave rise to the 16 T cell receptor beta chains below, sequenced in a study of cytomegalovirus exposure and HLA in healthy donors. Sequencing used immunoSEQ multiplex PCR; TCRdb keeps in-frame clones, though not all of them. The sample consists of around 70,000 clones, 91% of them appearing once. The sample comprised PBMCs. The receptors come from a man between 18 and 35 years old in good health and CMV-seronegative.

The gene calls are TRBV7-3 and TRBJ2-1; D perhaps matches TRBD2 (6 bases). Germline assignment: CDR1 SGHTA and CDR2 FQGTGA. Trimming stripped 4 bases from V and 1 base from J, with 23 bases between. This CDR3 contains 19 residues. CDR3 sequence: CASSSPQSGGIGSYNEQFF. Written as DNA, the CDR3 is TGTGCCAGCAGCTCCCCCCAGAGTGGCGGGATTGGATCCTACAATGAGCAGTTCTTC.

The gene calls are TRBV7-3 and TRBJ2-1; tentative D call: TRBD2 (5 bases). V lost 5 bases and J 4 bases, leaving 9 bases between the germline ends. The germline CDR1 and CDR2 sequences are SGHTA and FQGTGA. The CDR3 spans 13 residues. For the CDR3, the DNA is TGTGCCAGCAGCCCGGACTTTTACAATGAGCAGTTCTTC. Protein sequence: CASSPDFYNEQFF.

This rearrangement joins TRBV11-2 to TRBJ2-1; tentative D call: TRBD1 (5 bases). CDR1 and CDR2 (germline): SGHAT, FQNNGV. This CDR3 contains 15 residues. Trimming stripped 1 base from V and 4 bases from J, with 11 bases between. CDR3 residues: CASSLAGLEYNEQFF. The CDR3, as DNA: TGTGCCAGCAGCTTAGCAGGGTTGGAGTACAATGAGCAGTTCTTC. The full variable domain, its missing parts supplied by reference TRBV11-2 and TRBJ2-1, is EAGVAQSPRYKIIEKRQSVAFWCNPISGHATLYWYQQILGQGPKLLIQFQNNGVVDDSQLPKDRFSAERLKGVDSTLKIQPAKLEDSAVYLCASSLAGLEYNEQFFGPGTRLTVL.

The gene calls are TRBV13 and TRBJ1-2, with 8 bases lining up with TRBD1. Germline CDR1 PRHDT, CDR2 FYEKMQ (reference sequence). The ends lost 6 bases at V and 8 bases at J; junction bases unmatched: 11. The CDR3 consists of 14 residues. In DNA, the CDR3 is TGTGCCAGCAGGGGCAGGGGGCGATTTATAGGCTACACCTTC. Its protein is CASRGRGRFIGYTF.

Of note for this clone: Other DNA sequences in the same sample also yield this CDR3. The genes are TRBV7-2 and TRBJ2-1, with 8 bases fitting TRBD2. Per germline, CDR1 SGHTA and CDR2 FQGNSA. The CDR3 consists of 15 residues. The V gene end was trimmed by 4 bases and the J gene end by 4 bases; junction bases not matched to a gene: 6. Here the CDR3 DNA reads TGTGCCAGCAGCTCAAGCGGGAGTATTTACAATGAGCAGTTCTTC. Its translation is CASSSSGSIYNEQFF.

The gene calls are TRBV7-3 and TRBJ2-3, with D unresolved. Germline CDR1 reads SGHTA; CDR2 reads FQGTGA. V gave up 3 bases and J gave up 4 bases, with 8 bases separating them. The CDR3 is 13 residues long. The CDR3 DNA follows: TGTGCCAGCAGCTTCTTCCAGGCAGATACGCAGTATTTT. Translated, it gives CASSFFQADTQYF.

The V and J genes are TRBV11-2 and TRBJ2-7, with TRBD1 matching 9 bases. Germline loops: CDR1 SGHAT, CDR2 FQNNGV. V shed 0 bases and J 6 bases; nucleotides not matched to a gene: 6. This CDR3 contains 15 residues. The CDR3 DNA sequence: TGTGCCAGCAGCTTAGAACCCAGGACAGGGGCCGAGCAGTACTTC. It specifies CASSLEPRTGAEQYF.

The chain combines TRBV28 with TRBJ2-1, with 12 bases that match TRBD2. This CDR3 has 16 amino acids. Germline V gives CDR1 MDHEN, CDR2 SYDVKM. Germline trimming cut 3 bases from V and 3 bases from J; bases unmatched to any gene: 3. The CDR3 is CASSLTSGSVYNEQFF. The CDR3 DNA follows: TGTGCCAGCAGTTTGACTAGCGGGAGCGTCTACAATGAGCAGTTCTTC.

This chain links TRBV4-2 with TRBJ1-3; 7 bases agree with TRBD1. The V gene's germline CDR1 is LGHNA and CDR2 YNFKEQ. The CDR3 consists of 15 residues. Trimming cost V 4 bases and J 0 bases; bases outside gene matches: 3. CDR3 loop: CASSLDRDSGNTIYF. For the CDR3, the DNA is TGTGCCAGCAGCCTAGACAGGGACTCTGGAAACACCATATATTTT.

The rearrangement joins TRBV4-3 to TRBJ2-5; 8 bases match TRBD2. Germline CDR1 and CDR2: LGHNA and YSLEER. The CDR3 has 13 amino acids. V was pared by 4 bases and J by 5 bases, with 3 bases of the junction left unmatched. The chain's CDR3 is CASSPSGSETQYF. In nucleotides, the CDR3 is TGCGCCAGCAGCCCCAGCGGGAGCGAGACCCAGTACTTC.

The V gene is TRBV18, the J gene TRBJ2-7, with D maybe TRBD1 (6 bases). CDR3 length equals 15 residues. Germline V lookup: CDR1 KGHSH, CDR2 LQKENI. The V and J ends lost 2 bases and 0 bases respectively, with 11 bases between them. DNA of the CDR3: TGTGCCAGCTCACCAAACCTGGACAGCTCCTACGAGCAGTACTTC. Translating it yields CASSPNLDSSYEQYF.

The chain recombines TRBV30 with TRBJ1-1; 7 bases match TRBD1. This CDR3 has 15 amino acids. CDR1 GTSNPN and CDR2 SVGIG come from the germline V gene (reference sequence). With V trimmed by 2 bases and J by 2 bases, 8 bases remained unmatched. CDR3 in DNA: TGTGCCTGGAGTTCTACGACAGGGCTCAACACTGAAGCTTTCTTT. It specifies CAWSSTTGLNTEAFF.

The chain couples TRBV7-9 to TRBJ2-7, with D perhaps matching TRBD2 (6 bases). The CDR3 sequence is 12 residues long. Germline V gene sequence: CDR1 SEHNR, CDR2 FQNEAQ (reference sequence). V was clipped by 10 bases and J by 3 bases, with 13 bases between them. In DNA, the CDR3 is TGTGCCACCAGTAATAGCGGCTACGAGCAGTACTTC. It codes for CATSNSGYEQYF.

CDR3 sequence: CASSLVRLAVYNEQFF. The DNA of the CDR3 is TGTGCCAGCAGCTTAGTTCGTCTAGCGGTCTACAATGAGCAGTTCTTC. This chain connects TRBV7-2 to TRBJ2-1; 7 positions agree with TRBD2. V trimming: 1 base; J trimming: 3 bases; junction bases outside the gene matches: 6. CDR3 length equals 16 residues. Germline loops: CDR1 SGHTA, CDR2 FQGNSA.

Concerning this clone: The DNA is left out, because the CDR3 cannot be placed on it with certainty; the CDR3 is given as TCRdb lists it. V usage is TRBV28 and J usage is TRBJ2-1; TRBD2, the table's D call, lacks a check against the DNA. Germline values: CDR1 MDHEN, CDR2 SYDVKM. The CDR3 adds up to 16 amino acids, both ends counted. CDR3 residues: CASSSSGLAGVNEQFF.

The rearrangement uses TRBV19 and TRBJ1-1; 10 positions match TRBD1. Germline V gene sequence: CDR1 LNHDA, CDR2 SQIVND (reference sequence). V was clipped by 4 bases and J by 2 bases; unmatched bases: 1. The CDR3 length is 14 residues. The CDR3 DNA reads TGTGCCAGTAGTAGGGACAGGGGAAACACTGAAGCTTTCTTT. The encoded protein is CASSRDRGNTEAFF.